Each of the 11 T cell receptor beta chains below was sequenced from the same sample in a study of shared clonotypes between healthy human individuals. Here immunoSEQ multiplex PCR was the method, and the copy in TCRdb shows in-frame clones only, minus some. The sample yields a few million clones, more than 80% seen once. Material: naive CD4+ T cells from PBMCs. Subset reported: CD45RA+ positively selected. Receptors originate from a man aged 18 to 29 in good health. Some clones in this sample may be carry-over from other donors' samples.

The chain carries TRBV7-2 and TRBJ1-3; no reliable D call. V was cut by 5 bases and J by 0 bases, with 17 bases left in between. The CDR3 runs to 17 residues. Germline V gene sequence: CDR1 SGHTA, CDR2 FQGNSA. The CDR3 is CASSRAKMGFSGNTIYF. The CDR3 nucleotides read TGTGCCAGCAGCAGGGCAAAGATGGGCTTCTCTGGAAACACCATATATTTT.

A single count supports this clone. J is TRBJ2-6 and V is TRBV28; perhaps D is TRBD1 or TRBD2 (5 bases each). The length of the CDR3 is 17 residues. V lost 3 bases and J 8 bases, leaving 20 bases between the germline ends. CDR1 is MDHEN, CDR2 SYDVKM, per germline. The CDR3 nucleotides are TGTGCCAGCAGTTTCAGACCGGGCGGGCAGGGCCCCAACGTCCTGACTTTC. Translated, it gives CASSFRPGGQGPNVLTF.

This sequence joins TRBV18 and TRBJ1-2, with D perhaps matching TRBD1 (5 bases). Germline loops: CDR1 KGHSH, CDR2 LQKENI. V lost 2 bases and J lost 4, with 8 bases in between. This CDR3 has 13 residues. CDR3 nucleotide sequence: TGTGCCAGCTCACCAGGGGACTTCTATGGCTACACCTTC. Its translation is CASSPGDFYGYTF.

This clone was picked up a small number of times. The chain is built from TRBV18 and TRBJ2-2, with 9 bases fitting TRBD2. J gave up 6 bases and V 1 base, and 6 bases lay outside the gene matches. The CDR3 is 16 amino acids. Germline V lookup: CDR1 KGHSH, CDR2 LQKENI. CDR3 sequence reads: CASSPRVAGESGELFF. In DNA form, the CDR3 reads TGTGCCAGCTCACCACGCGTAGCGGGAGAATCCGGGGAGCTGTTTTTT. The complete variable domain, with remaining parts taken from reference TRBV18 and TRBJ2-2, reads NAGVMQNPRHLVRRRGQEARLRCSPMKGHSHVYWYRQLPEEGLKFMVYLQKENIIDESGMPKERFSAEFPKEGPSILRIQQVVRGDSAAYFCASSPRVAGESGELFFGEGSRLTVL.

The chain links TRBV7-2 to TRBJ2-6, with D unresolved. V dropped 4 bases and J dropped 0 bases, with 10 bases sitting between them. Germline values: CDR1 SGHTA, CDR2 FQGNSA. The CDR3 is made up of 16 amino acids. The chain's CDR3 is CASSSRHYSGANVLTF. The DNA for the CDR3 is TGTGCCAGCAGCTCTCGACATTACTCTGGGGCCAACGTCCTGACTTTC.

The chain couples TRBV15 to TRBJ1-4; D gene unclear. The germline gives CDR1 LNHNV, CDR2 YYDKDF (reference sequence). Deletions cut 5 bases from V and 2 bases from J, with 15 bases between. The length of the CDR3 is 16 residues. CDR3 sequence: CATSRRKGSTNEKLFF. CDR3 DNA sequence: TGTGCCACCAGCCGCCGGAAGGGCAGTACTAATGAAAAACTGTTTTTT.

V and J are TRBV28 and TRBJ2-7; D gene ambiguous. The CDR3 is made up of 12 amino acids. Germline lookup yields CDR1 MDHEN and CDR2 SYDVKM. V was shortened by 1 base and J by 5 bases, with 6 bases between the two germline ends. The CDR3 DNA reads as TGTGCCAGCAGTTTATTGATGAACGAGCAGTACTTC. Protein sequence: CASSLLMNEQYF.

This chain uses TRBV28 with TRBJ1-1; no clear D gene. Germline CDR1 MDHEN, CDR2 SYDVKM. The length of the CDR3 is 14 residues. The V end was cut by 6 bases, the J end by 6 bases, with 17 bases between. DNA of the CDR3: TGTGCCAGCAGGGATGATGGGTGGGAACCTGAAGCTTTCTTT. It codes for CASRDDGWEPEAFF.

The chain is built from TRBV10-1 and TRBJ2-5, with a possible D match to TRBD2 (5 bases). The V gene's germline CDR1 is WNHNN and CDR2 SYGVQD (reference sequence). V shed 3 bases and J shed 0 bases, with 14 bases lying between them. The CDR3 loop spans 16 amino acids. CDR3 sequence: CASSERVGDYQETQYF. The CDR3 DNA is TGCGCCAGCAGTGAAAGGGTGGGAGACTACCAAGAGACCCAGTACTTC.

This chain links TRBV5-1 with TRBJ2-1; D possibly corresponds to TRBD2 (6 bases). The V end was cut by 0 bases, the J end by 4 bases, with 14 bases between. Germline CDR1 and CDR2: SGHRS and YFSETQ. The CDR3 is made up of 16 amino acids. In nucleotides, the CDR3 is TGCGCCAGCAGCTTGGTCGTGGGAGCGGGTTACAATGAGCAGTTCTTC. It is translated as CASSLVVGAGYNEQFF.

The chain links TRBV5-1 to TRBJ1-1; 8 bases agree with TRBD1. Germline CDR1 SGHRS, CDR2 YFSETQ. Unmatched junction bases numbered 6, after V lost 4 bases and J lost 4 bases. CDR3 length equals 14 residues. In DNA, the CDR3 is TGCGCCAGCAGCCGGACAGGGACGGGCACTGAAGCTTTCTTT. Protein sequence: CASSRTGTGTEAFF.